The 25 T cell receptor beta chains below all came from one sample that was sequenced in a study of human T cells and chemical hapten exposure. In TCRdb, the RACE reads were re-called with MiXCR into one record per CDR3 protein. The sample has 28,000 or so distinct CDR3 sequences; 5% to 6% are singletons. The time point is: patch test 3, about 24 weeks after DPC sensitization. Treatment in this sample: therapeutic diphenylcyclopropenone sensitization with weekly scalp DPC. The starting material was whole blood, obtained in connection with sensitization to the hapten diphenylcyclopropenone (DPC). All receptors derive from a man aged 30 to 45 with alopecia areata. Some clones in this sample may be carry-over from other donors' samples.

This clonotype has at least ten counts. The V and J genes are TRBV7-8 and TRBJ1-1, with unresolved D. Germline V gene data show CDR1 as SGHVS and CDR2 as FQNEAQ. V was pared by 5 bases and J by 1 base, with 8 bases between. CDR3 length: 13 residues. CDR3 amino acids: CASSTSGNTEAFF. The CDR3, as DNA: TGTGCCAGCAGCACTTCCGGGAACACTGAAGCTTTCTTT.

This clonotype has ten or more counts. The rearrangement uses TRBV7-9 and TRBJ1-5; the D gene is possibly TRBD1 (6 bases). Germline V gives CDR1 SEHNR, CDR2 FQNEAQ (reference sequence). Trimming shortened V by 5 bases and J by 5 bases, and 22 bases separated the two germline ends. The CDR3 spans 17 residues. CDR3 amino acids: CASSQGTSNSGDQPQHF. CDR3 bases: TGTGCCAGCAGCCAAGGGACATCTAATAGCGGGGATCAGCCCCAGCATTTT.

This clonotype has at least ten counts. The gene calls are TRBV6-2 or TRBV6-3 and TRBJ2-1, with no clear D. The CDR3 is 12 amino acids. The germline V gene has CDR1 MNHEY and CDR2 SVGEGT. V lost 2 bases and J 3 bases, leaving 2 bases between the germline ends. CDR3 sequence: CASSYLYNEQFF. As DNA, the CDR3 is TGTGCCAGCAGTTACCTCTACAATGAGCAGTTCTTC.

This clonotype came up many times. The V gene is TRBV7-9, the J gene TRBJ1-6; tentatively, D is TRBD1 (5 bases). The CDR3 runs 14 residues. Germline CDR1 reads SEHNR; CDR2 reads FQNEAQ (reference sequence). Trimming pared 5 bases from V and 6 bases from J, leaving 11 bases between. Here the CDR3 DNA reads TGTGCCAGCAGCGAACAGGACGGTAATTCACCCCTCCACTTT. Amino acids: CASSEQDGNSPLHF.

Many counts were recorded for this clonotype. This chain links TRBV4-2 with TRBJ2-3; TRBD1 might be the D (6 bases). The V and J ends lost 4 bases and 1 base respectively, with 15 bases between them. The CDR3 consists of 16 residues. Germline lookup yields CDR1 LGHNA and CDR2 YNFKEQ. CDR3 region: CASSLHRDPGTDTQYF. The DNA for the CDR3 is TGTGCCAGCAGCCTGCACAGGGACCCCGGCACAGATACGCAGTATTTT.

This clonotype was counted a few times. The J gene is TRBJ1-2, the V gene TRBV20-1; D might be TRBD1 (6 bases). With 6 bases removed from V and 8 bases from J, the gap between germline ends came to 22 bases. The CDR3 length is 14 residues. The V gene's germline CDR1 is DFQATT and CDR2 SNEGSKA (reference sequence). Here the CDR3 DNA reads TGCAGTGCCAGGTCAGACAGGCCCTCGGGGGGCTACACCTTC. This gives the protein CSARSDRPSGGYTF.

Only a few counts were recorded for this clonotype. This chain connects TRBV7-9 to TRBJ2-3; 11 bases agree with TRBD2. CDR1 and CDR2 from the germline V gene are SEHNR and FQNEAQ (reference sequence). The CDR3 sequence is 17 residues long. J gave up 6 bases and V 2 bases, and 10 bases lay outside the gene matches. The CDR3 DNA reads as TGTGCCAGCAGCTTAATAGCACTAGCGGGGGCCGGTGATACGCAGTATTTT. Translation: CASSLIALAGAGDTQYF.

In this sample, this clonotype turned up a few times. The chain couples TRBV20-1 to TRBJ2-4; 7 bases line up with TRBD1. The CDR3 is made up of 15 amino acids. CDR1 is DFQATT and CDR2 is SNEGSKA in the germline V gene (reference sequence). With V trimmed by 6 bases and J by 6 bases, 14 bases remained unmatched. This CDR3 is CSANPGQDLGNIQYF. The CDR3 DNA reads TGCAGTGCCAACCCCGGACAGGACTTAGGAAACATTCAGTACTTC.

This clonotype was counted at least ten times. The CDR3 sequence: CASSKEDPKNIQYF. The CDR3 DNA reads as TGTGCCAGCAGCAAGGAGGATCCCAAAAACATTCAGTACTTC. V and J are TRBV21-1 and TRBJ2-4; the table gives TRBD2 as D, unverified against the DNA. TRBV21-1 is termed a pseudogene. CDR3 size: 14 residues.

In this sample, this clonotype turned up many times. The rearrangement uses TRBV29-1 and TRBJ2-1, with 8 bases matching TRBD2. CDR1 and CDR2 (germline): SQVTM, ANQGSEA. V lost 5 bases to trimming and J lost 7 bases; unmatched junction nucleotides: 16. CDR3 length: 16 residues. The CDR3 nucleotides read TGCAGCGTTATGTTGGCTTGGCGGGAGGTGGGGAATGAGCAGTTCTTC. This gives the protein CSVMLAWREVGNEQFF.

This clonotype was recorded many times. This chain joins TRBV9 and TRBJ1-5; 7 positions match TRBD1. Looked up from germline, CDR1 is SGDLS and CDR2 is YYNGEE. The CDR3 runs to 16 residues. V trimming: 3 bases; J trimming: 2 bases; junction bases outside the gene matches: 8. This chain's CDR3 is CASSAENTGGNQPQHF. CDR3 in DNA: TGTGCCAGCAGCGCCGAAAATACAGGGGGCAATCAGCCCCAGCATTTT.

This clonotype was seen a handful of times. The V call is TRBV18, the J call TRBJ1-6; TRBD1 might be the D (5 bases). The germline gives CDR1 KGHSH, CDR2 LQKENI. Deletions cut 2 bases from V and 10 bases from J, with 15 bases between. This CDR3 spans 15 amino acids. The CDR3 sequence is CASSPEAGMVSPLHF. The CDR3 DNA is TGTGCCAGCTCACCAGAGGCAGGGATGGTCTCACCCCTCCACTTT.

In this sample, this clonotype turned up many times. This chain connects TRBV7-3 to TRBJ2-2, with a weak D call TRBD1 (6 bases). The CDR3 loop spans 14 amino acids. Germline lookup yields CDR1 SGHTA and CDR2 FQGTGA. V dropped 3 bases and J dropped 4 bases, with 9 bases sitting between them. The CDR3 is CASSLTGPTGELFF. For the CDR3, the DNA is TGTGCCAGCAGCTTGACAGGACCCACCGGGGAGCTGTTTTTT.

This clonotype was seen many times. This chain uses TRBV24-1 with TRBJ2-1; no definite D call. V was pared by 4 bases and J by 10 bases, with 22 bases between. The germline V gene encodes CDR1 KGHDR and CDR2 SFDVKD. This CDR3 is built from 16 residues. The DNA for the CDR3 is TGTGCCACCAGTGAACATACCCCCGATGTCAAGGAGGAGCAGTTCTTC. This codes for CATSEHTPDVKEEQFF.

This clonotype was found many times. The chain carries TRBV18 and TRBJ1-1; unclear D gene. From germline, CDR1 is KGHSH and CDR2 LQKENI. The CDR3 runs 13 residues. V gave up 2 bases and J gave up 4 bases, with 8 bases separating them. CDR3 loop: CASSPISATEAFF. CDR3 in DNA: TGTGCCAGCTCACCAATCTCGGCCACTGAAGCTTTCTTT.

This clonotype was picked up many times. The V call is TRBV24-1, the J call TRBJ2-3, with D possibly TRBD2 on 6 matching bases. This CDR3 is 15 amino acids long. V lost 4 bases and J lost 2, with 12 bases in between. Germline values: CDR1 KGHDR, CDR2 SFDVKD. Here the CDR3 DNA reads TGTGCCACCAGTGAGGGGGGTCGGAACACAGATACGCAGTATTTT. This gives the protein CATSEGGRNTDTQYF.

This clonotype was recorded at least ten times. The chain has TRBV7-9 and TRBJ2-5; 9 nucleotides agree with TRBD2. V lost 7 bases and J lost 2; bases outside the gene matches: 11. The germline CDR1 and CDR2 sequences are SEHNR and FQNEAQ (reference sequence). The CDR3 sequence is 16 residues long. CDR3: CASIPGLAGAQETQYF. The CDR3 DNA reads TGTGCCAGCATCCCTGGCTTAGCGGGGGCACAAGAGACCCAGTACTTC.

The table lists this clonotype with many counts. This sequence joins TRBV29-1 and TRBJ2-3, with D perhaps TRBD1 (5 bases). Trimming took 5 bases from V and 6 from J, leaving 12 bases between them. Germline-derived CDR1 and CDR2 are SQVTM and ANQGSEA. The length of the CDR3 is 12 residues. DNA for the CDR3: TGCAGCGTTATAAAAGGGGTGGATACGCAGTATTTT. Encoded protein: CSVIKGVDTQYF.

In its sample, this clonotype was seen many times. The rearrangement links TRBV6-2 or TRBV6-3 to TRBJ1-4; D remains unclear. The germline V gene encodes CDR1 MNHEY and CDR2 SVGEGT. This CDR3 is built from 15 residues. V lost 5 bases, J lost 3 bases, and 13 bases lay in between. As DNA, the CDR3 is TGTGCCAGCAGTCCTCCGTCGGGTCCTAATGAAAAACTGTTTTTT. Its protein product is CASSPPSGPNEKLFF.

There are many counts of this clonotype. The genes are TRBV5-1 and TRBJ1-1, with TRBD1 matching 8 bases. V trimming: 7 bases; J trimming: 1 base; junction bases outside the gene matches: 9. CDR3 length: 15 residues. From germline, CDR1 is SGHRS and CDR2 YFSETQ. The DNA for the CDR3 is TGCGCCAGCGGGGGGACAGGAAGACGGAACACTGAAGCTTTCTTT. Protein sequence: CASGGTGRRNTEAFF.

In its sample, this clonotype was seen many times. The rearrangement links TRBV29-1 to TRBJ1-1; a weak D match, TRBD1 (5 bases). V lost 3 bases and J 5 bases, leaving 10 bases between the germline ends. CDR3 length: 12 residues. From germline, CDR1 is SQVTM and CDR2 ANQGSEA. CDR3 nucleotide sequence: TGCAGCGTTGAGGCAAGGGGTACTGAAGCTTTCTTT. Amino acids: CSVEARGTEAFF.

This clonotype was seen ten or more times. CDR3 sequence reads: CAISANSGELFF. The CDR3 DNA is TGTGCCATCAGTGCAAATTCCGGGGAGCTGTTTTTT. The chain uses TRBV10-3 and TRBJ2-2; D not resolved. The CDR3 contains 12 residues. From germline, CDR1 is ENHRY and CDR2 SYGVKD. The ends were cut back, 4 bases at V and 6 bases at J, with 6 bases in the middle.

This clonotype was recorded at least ten times. The J gene is TRBJ1-1, the V gene TRBV6-6; D is uncertain. The ends were cut back, 9 bases at V and 1 base at J, with 15 bases in the middle. The CDR3 is made up of 14 amino acids. CDR1 is MNHNY and CDR2 is SVGAGI in the germline V gene (reference sequence). The CDR3 coding sequence is TGTGCCAGTGTCCCCTCCGTTGGGAACACTGAAGCTTTCTTT. It codes for CASVPSVGNTEAFF.

This clonotype was counted at least ten times. V usage is TRBV18 and J usage is TRBJ2-3; perhaps TRBD2 as D (6 bases). The germline V gene encodes CDR1 KGHSH and CDR2 LQKENI. This CDR3 contains 15 residues. V was shortened by 4 bases and J by 2 bases, with 13 bases between the two germline ends. CDR3 sequence: CASSLPPGVTDTQYF. CDR3 DNA: TGTGCCAGCTCACTTCCCCCGGGAGTCACAGATACGCAGTATTTT.

This clonotype was picked up many times. This chain connects TRBV7-2 to TRBJ2-1; 11 nucleotides match TRBD2. Germline V CDR1 and CDR2: SGHTA, FQGNSA. This CDR3 region has 15 residues. V gave up 4 bases and J gave up 2 bases; unmatched junction bases: 1. The CDR3 sequence is CASSSTSGTYNEQFF. The DNA of the CDR3 is TGTGCCAGCAGCTCGACTAGCGGGACCTACAATGAGCAGTTCTTC.